What follows are 3 T cell receptor beta chains derived from one specimen sequenced in a study of blood T cell repertoires in COVID-19. Repertoires were generated with immunoSEQ multiplex PCR, while TCRdb's copy carries only in-frame clones and drops some. The data contain about 160,000 clones, roughly 89% of them seen just once; the ten biggest clones take up approximately 10%. The specimen sequenced was peripheral blood. These TCRs come from a woman aged 70-85 years with COVID-19, enrolled during active disease.

This clone was seen once. This chain joins TRBV6-5 and TRBJ1-1; no definite D call. The V gene lost 6 bases and the J gene lost 1 base, with 9 bases spanning the gap. The CDR3 has 13 amino acids. Germline V gene data show CDR1 as MNHEY and CDR2 as SVGAGI. CDR3 DNA sequence: TGTGCCAGCAGCCCGGGGAGGAACACTGAAGCTTTCTTT. Translated, it gives CASSPGRNTEAFF.

This chain connects TRBV11-2 to TRBJ2-7; 7 nucleotides agree with TRBD1. The germline V gene encodes CDR1 SGHAT and CDR2 FQNNGV. This CDR3 comprises 13 residues. V lost 5 bases and J lost 1; bases outside the gene matches: 2. The CDR3: CASSRDSSYEQYF. The CDR3 bases are TGTGCCAGCAGCCGGGACAGTTCCTACGAGCAGTACTTC.

The V gene is TRBV6-5, the J gene TRBJ2-7; 7 bases fit TRBD1. There are 13 residues in the CDR3. CDR1 and CDR2 from the germline V gene are MNHEY and SVGAGI. Trimming took 8 bases from V and 3 from J; bases not matched to a gene: 7. The CDR3 DNA is TGTGCCAGCGGGACAGCACCCATCTACGAGCAGTACTTC. This codes for CASGTAPIYEQYF.